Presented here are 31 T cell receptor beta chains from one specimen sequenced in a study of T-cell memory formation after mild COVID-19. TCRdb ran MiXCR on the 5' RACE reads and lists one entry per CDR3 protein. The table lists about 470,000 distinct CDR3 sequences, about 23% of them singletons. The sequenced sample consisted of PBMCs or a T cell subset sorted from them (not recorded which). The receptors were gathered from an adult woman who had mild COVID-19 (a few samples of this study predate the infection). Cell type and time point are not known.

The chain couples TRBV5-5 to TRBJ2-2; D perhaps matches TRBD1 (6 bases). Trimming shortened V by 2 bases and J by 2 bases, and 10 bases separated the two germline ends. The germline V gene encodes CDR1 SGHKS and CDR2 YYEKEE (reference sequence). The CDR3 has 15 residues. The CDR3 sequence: CASSLGGINTGELFF. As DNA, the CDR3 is TGTGCCAGCAGCTTAGGGGGTATCAACACCGGGGAGCTGTTTTTT. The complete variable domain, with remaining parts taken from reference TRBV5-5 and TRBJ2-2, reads DAGVTQSPTHLIKTRGQQVTLRCSPISGHKSVSWYQQVLGQGPQFIFQYYEKEERGRGNFPDRFSARQFPNYSSELNVNALLLGDSALYLCASSLGGINTGELFFGEGSRLTVL.

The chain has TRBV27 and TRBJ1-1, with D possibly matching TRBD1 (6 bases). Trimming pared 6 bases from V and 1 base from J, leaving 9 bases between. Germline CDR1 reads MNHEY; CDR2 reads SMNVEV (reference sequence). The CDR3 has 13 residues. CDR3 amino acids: CASRLTGNTEAFF. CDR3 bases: TGTGCCAGCAGGCTGACAGGGAACACTGAAGCTTTCTTT.

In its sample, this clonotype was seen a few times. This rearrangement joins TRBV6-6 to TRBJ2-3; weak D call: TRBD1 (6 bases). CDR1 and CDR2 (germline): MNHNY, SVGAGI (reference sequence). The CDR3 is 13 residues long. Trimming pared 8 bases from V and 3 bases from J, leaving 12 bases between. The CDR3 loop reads CASGDQGTDTQYF. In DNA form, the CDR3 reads TGTGCCAGCGGAGACCAGGGGACAGATACGCAGTATTTT.

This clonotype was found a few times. The DNA for the CDR3 is TGTGCCAGCAGCTCCTACCAACAATTAGCGGGAGCGAGGAATGAGCAGTTCTTC. Translation: CASSSYQQLAGARNEQFF. The V call is TRBV5-6, the J call TRBJ2-1; 9 bases agree with TRBD2. Germline loops: CDR1 SGHDT, CDR2 YYEEEE. The trim removed 3 bases at V and 7 bases at J, leaving 17 bases unmatched. The CDR3 runs 18 residues.

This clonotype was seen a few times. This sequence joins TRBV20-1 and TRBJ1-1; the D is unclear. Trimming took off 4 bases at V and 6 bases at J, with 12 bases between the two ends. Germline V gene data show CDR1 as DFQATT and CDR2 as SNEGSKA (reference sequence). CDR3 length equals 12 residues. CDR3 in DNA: TGCAGTGCTATCGATATCGTCGCTGAAGCTTTCTTT. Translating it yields CSAIDIVAEAFF.

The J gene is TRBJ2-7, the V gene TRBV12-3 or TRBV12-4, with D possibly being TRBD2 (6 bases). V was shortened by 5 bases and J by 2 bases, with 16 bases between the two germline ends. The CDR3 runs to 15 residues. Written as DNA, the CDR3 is TGTGCCAGCAGTGCTGGGGGAGGCCGGACCTACGAGCAGTACTTC. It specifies CASSAGGGRTYEQYF.

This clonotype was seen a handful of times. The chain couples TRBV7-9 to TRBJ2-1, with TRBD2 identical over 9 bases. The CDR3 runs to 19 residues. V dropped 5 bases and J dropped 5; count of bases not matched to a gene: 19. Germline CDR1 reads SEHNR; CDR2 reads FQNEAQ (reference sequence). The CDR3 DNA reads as TGTGCCAGCAGCCGCGAGTTGGGAGTTAGACTAGCGGACCACAATGAGCAGTTCTTC. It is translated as CASSRELGVRLADHNEQFF.

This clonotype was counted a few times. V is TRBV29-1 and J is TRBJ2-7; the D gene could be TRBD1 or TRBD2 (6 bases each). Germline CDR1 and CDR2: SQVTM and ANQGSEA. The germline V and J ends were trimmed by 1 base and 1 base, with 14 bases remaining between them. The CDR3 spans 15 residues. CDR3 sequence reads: CSVEGGREGSYEQYF. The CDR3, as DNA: TGCAGCGTTGAAGGGGGGCGGGAAGGATCCTACGAGCAGTACTTC.

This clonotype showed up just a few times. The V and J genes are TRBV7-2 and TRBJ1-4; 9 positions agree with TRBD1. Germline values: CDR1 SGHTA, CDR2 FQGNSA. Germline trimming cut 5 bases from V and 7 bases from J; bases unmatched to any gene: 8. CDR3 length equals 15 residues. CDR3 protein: CASSSLGQGIEKLFF. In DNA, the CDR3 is TGTGCCAGCAGCAGCCTGGGACAGGGTATTGAAAAACTGTTTTTT.

CDR3 sequence (DNA): TGTGCCAGCAGTCGTCTAGCGGGAGCCTACGAGCAGTACTTC. The encoded protein is CASSRLAGAYEQYF. This sequence joins TRBV12-3 or TRBV12-4 and TRBJ2-7, with 10 bases lining up with TRBD2. The J segment lost 2 bases and the V segment lost 5 bases, leaving 3 bases of the junction unmatched. The CDR3 is 14 amino acids.

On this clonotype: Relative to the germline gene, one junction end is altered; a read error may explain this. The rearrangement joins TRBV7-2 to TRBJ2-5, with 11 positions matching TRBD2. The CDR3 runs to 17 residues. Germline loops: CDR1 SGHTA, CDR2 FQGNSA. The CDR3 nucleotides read TGTGCCAGAAGCTTAGGTCCGGGACTAGCGGTCCAAGAGACCCAGTACTTC. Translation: CARSLGPGLAVQETQYF.

CDR3 nucleotides: TGTGCCAGCAGGGGATCCCAGTGGGGAGATACGCAGTATTTT. Amino acid sequence: CASRGSQWGDTQYF. The chain combines TRBV25-1 with TRBJ2-3, with D hard to call. This CDR3 comprises 14 residues. Germline CDR1 MGHDK, CDR2 SYGVNS. Trimming pared 6 bases from V and 5 bases from J, leaving 15 bases between.

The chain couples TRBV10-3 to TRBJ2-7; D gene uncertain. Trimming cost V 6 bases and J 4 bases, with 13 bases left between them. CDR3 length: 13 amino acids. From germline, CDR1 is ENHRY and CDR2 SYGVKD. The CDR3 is CAIRISGDYEQYF. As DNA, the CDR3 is TGTGCCATCAGAATATCAGGTGATTACGAGCAGTACTTC.

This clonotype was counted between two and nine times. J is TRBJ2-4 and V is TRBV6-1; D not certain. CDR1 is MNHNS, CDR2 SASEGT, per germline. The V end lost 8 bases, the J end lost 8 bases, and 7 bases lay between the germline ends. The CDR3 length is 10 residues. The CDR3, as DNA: TGTGCCAGCGGCAGAGACATTCAGTACTTC. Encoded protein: CASGRDIQYF.

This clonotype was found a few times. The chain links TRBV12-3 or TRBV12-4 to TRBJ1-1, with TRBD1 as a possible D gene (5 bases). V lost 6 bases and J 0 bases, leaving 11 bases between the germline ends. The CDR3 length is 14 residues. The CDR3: CASSWDFLNTEAFF. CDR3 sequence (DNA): TGTGCCAGCAGCTGGGACTTCCTGAACACTGAAGCTTTCTTT.

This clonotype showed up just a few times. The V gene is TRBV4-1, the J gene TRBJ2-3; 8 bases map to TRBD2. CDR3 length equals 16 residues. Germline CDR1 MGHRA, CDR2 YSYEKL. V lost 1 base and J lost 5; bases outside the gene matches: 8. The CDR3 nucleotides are TGCGCCAGCAGCCAAGTAGGCGGGGGGCCTGGAGATACGCAGTATTTT. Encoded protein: CASSQVGGGPGDTQYF.

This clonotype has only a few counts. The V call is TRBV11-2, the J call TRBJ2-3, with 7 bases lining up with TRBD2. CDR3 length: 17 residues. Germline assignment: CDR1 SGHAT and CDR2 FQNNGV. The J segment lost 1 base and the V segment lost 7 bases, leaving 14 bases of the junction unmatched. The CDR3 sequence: CASTERLSGWRTDTQYF. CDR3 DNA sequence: TGTGCCAGCACCGAACGACTTAGCGGGTGGCGCACAGATACGCAGTATTTT.

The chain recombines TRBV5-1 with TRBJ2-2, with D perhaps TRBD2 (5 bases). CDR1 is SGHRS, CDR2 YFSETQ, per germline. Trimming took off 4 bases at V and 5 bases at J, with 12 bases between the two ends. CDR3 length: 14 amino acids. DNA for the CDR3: TGCGCCAGCAGCCCCGGGGAGCGAACCGGGGAGCTGTTTTTT. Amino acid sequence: CASSPGERTGELFF.

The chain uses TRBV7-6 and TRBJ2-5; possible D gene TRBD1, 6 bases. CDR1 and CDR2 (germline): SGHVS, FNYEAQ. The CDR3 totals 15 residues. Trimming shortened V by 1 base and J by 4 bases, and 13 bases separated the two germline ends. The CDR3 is CASSLGEGVGETQYF. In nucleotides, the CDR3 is TGTGCCAGCAGCTTAGGAGAGGGGGTAGGAGAGACCCAGTACTTC.

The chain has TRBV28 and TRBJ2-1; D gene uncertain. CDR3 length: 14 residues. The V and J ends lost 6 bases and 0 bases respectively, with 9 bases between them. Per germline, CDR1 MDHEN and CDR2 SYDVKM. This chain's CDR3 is CASRQTRSYNEQFF. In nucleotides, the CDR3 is TGTGCCAGCAGACAGACCCGCTCCTACAATGAGCAGTTCTTC. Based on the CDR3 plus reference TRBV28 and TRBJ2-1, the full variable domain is DVKVTQSSRYLVKRTGEKVFLECVQDMDHENMFWYRQDPGLGLRLIYFSYDVKMKEKGDIPEGYSVSREKKERFSLILESASTNQTSMYLCASRQTRSYNEQFFGPGTRLTVL.

CDR3 nucleotides: TGTGCCAGCAGTATCGGGGGCTATGGCTACACCTTC. Its translation is CASSIGGYGYTF. The rearrangement uses TRBV12-3 or TRBV12-4 and TRBJ1-2; possible D gene TRBD1, 5 bases. The CDR3 sequence is 12 residues long. V lost 5 bases to trimming and J lost 4 bases, with 8 bases between them.

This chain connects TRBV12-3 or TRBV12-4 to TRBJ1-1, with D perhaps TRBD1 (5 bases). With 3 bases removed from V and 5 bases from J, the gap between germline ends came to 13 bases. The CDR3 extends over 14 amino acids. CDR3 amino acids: CASSFRGEGTEAFF. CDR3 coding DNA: TGTGCCAGCAGTTTCCGGGGGGAGGGTACTGAAGCTTTCTTT.

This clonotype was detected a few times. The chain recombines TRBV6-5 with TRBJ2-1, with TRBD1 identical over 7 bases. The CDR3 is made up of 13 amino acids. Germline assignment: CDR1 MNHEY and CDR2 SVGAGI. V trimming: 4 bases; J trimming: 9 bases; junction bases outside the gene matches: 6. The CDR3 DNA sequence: TGTGCCAGCAGTTCCAAGACAGGGACTGAGCAGTTCTTC. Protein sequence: CASSSKTGTEQFF.

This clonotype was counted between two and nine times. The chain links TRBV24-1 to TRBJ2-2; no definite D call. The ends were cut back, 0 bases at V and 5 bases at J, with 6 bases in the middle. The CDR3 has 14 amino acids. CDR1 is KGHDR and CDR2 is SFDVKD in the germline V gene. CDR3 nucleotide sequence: TGTGCCACCAGTGATTTGCAATCAACCGGGGAGCTGTTTTTT. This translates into CATSDLQSTGELFF.

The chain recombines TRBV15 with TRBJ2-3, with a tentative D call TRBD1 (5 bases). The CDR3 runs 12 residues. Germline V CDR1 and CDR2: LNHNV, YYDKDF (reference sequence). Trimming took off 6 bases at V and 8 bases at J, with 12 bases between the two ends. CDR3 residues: CATRQGLGTQYF. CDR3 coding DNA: TGTGCCACCAGGCAGGGTTTGGGTACGCAGTATTTT.

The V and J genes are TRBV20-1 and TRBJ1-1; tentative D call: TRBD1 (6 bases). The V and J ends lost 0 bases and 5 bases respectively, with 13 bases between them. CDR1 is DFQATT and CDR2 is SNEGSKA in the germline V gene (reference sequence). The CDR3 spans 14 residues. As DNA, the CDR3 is TGCAGTGCTAGAGAAGTGGGGGCTGGGACTGAAGCTTTCTTT. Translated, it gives CSAREVGAGTEAFF.

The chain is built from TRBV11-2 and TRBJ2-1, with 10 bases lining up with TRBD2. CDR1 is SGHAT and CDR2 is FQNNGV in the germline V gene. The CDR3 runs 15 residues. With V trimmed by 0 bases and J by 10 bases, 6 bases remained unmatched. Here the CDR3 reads CASSLDLAGVREQFF. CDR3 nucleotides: TGTGCCAGCAGCTTAGATCTAGCGGGAGTAAGGGAGCAGTTCTTC.

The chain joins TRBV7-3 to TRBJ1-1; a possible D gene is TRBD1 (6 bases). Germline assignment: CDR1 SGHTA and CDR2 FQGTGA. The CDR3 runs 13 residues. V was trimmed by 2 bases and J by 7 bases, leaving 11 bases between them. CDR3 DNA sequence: TGTGCCAGCAGCTTATCGGGAGGGGGTGAAGCTTTCTTT. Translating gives CASSLSGGGEAFF.

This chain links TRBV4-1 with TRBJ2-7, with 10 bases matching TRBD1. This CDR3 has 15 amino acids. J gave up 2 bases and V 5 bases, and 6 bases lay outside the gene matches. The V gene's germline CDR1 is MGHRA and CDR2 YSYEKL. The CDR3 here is CASSAGTGATYEQYF. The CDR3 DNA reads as TGCGCCAGCAGCGCAGGGACAGGGGCTACCTACGAGCAGTACTTC.

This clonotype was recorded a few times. The CDR3 sequence is CASSPGQGASYEQYF. The CDR3 nucleotides are TGCGCCAGCAGCCCCGGACAGGGGGCCTCCTACGAGCAGTACTTC. The chain recombines TRBV5-1 with TRBJ2-7; 11 bases agree with TRBD1. The CDR3 is 15 amino acids. The J segment lost 0 bases and the V segment lost 4 bases, leaving 3 bases of the junction unmatched. The germline V gene encodes CDR1 SGHRS and CDR2 YFSETQ.

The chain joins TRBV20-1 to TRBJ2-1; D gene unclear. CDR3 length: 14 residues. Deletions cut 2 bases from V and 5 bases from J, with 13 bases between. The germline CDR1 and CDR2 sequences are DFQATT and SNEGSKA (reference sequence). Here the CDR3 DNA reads TGCAGTGCTAGAAACCCCCGCCGAAACAATGAGCAGTTCTTC. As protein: CSARNPRRNNEQFF.